This entry lists 10 T cell receptor beta chains sequenced from one sample in a study of shared clonotypes between healthy human individuals (dated by TCRdb to the early 2020s). Libraries were made using the immunoSEQ multiplex PCR assay. What TCRdb holds here is the immuneACCESS table cut down to in-frame rearrangements. Part of the clones is not present; checked against another copy, under half of the missing clones reflect an unresolved V gene, and the others are unexplained. This sample lists around 99,000 clones; 68% were detected once. Approximately 55% of the sample is in the top ten clones. The sample consisted of memory CD8+ T cells sorted from blood. This sample's cell subset or site label indicates: CD45RO+ cells pooled with CCR7-negative TemRA cells. The source of these receptors is a young man in good health.

The chain is built from TRBV28 and TRBJ2-3; 7 nucleotides match TRBD2. CDR1 is MDHEN and CDR2 is SYDVKM in the germline V gene. This CDR3 is built from 16 residues. The ends lost 6 bases at V and 0 bases at J; junction bases unmatched: 9. CDR3 region: CASRRLAASSTDTQYF. CDR3 DNA: TGTGCCAGCAGAAGGCTAGCGGCTTCTAGCACAGATACGCAGTATTTT.

The chain carries TRBV11-2 and TRBJ1-1; D is possibly TRBD1 (5 bases). The germline CDR1 and CDR2 sequences are SGHAT and FQNNGV. V lost 5 bases, J lost 3 bases, and 16 bases lay in between. This CDR3 contains 15 residues. The CDR3 nucleotides read TGTGCCAGCAGCCAGTCCCGGGGCGCGTACACTGAAGCTTTCTTT. Its translation: CASSQSRGAYTEAFF.

The chain carries TRBV2 and TRBJ1-1; D not certain. In germline, CDR1 is SNHLY, CDR2 FYNNEI. The CDR3 spans 13 residues. V lost 3 bases and J 9 bases, leaving 14 bases between the germline ends. The CDR3 DNA reads TGTGCCAGCAGTGATATTTCAACATATCAAGCTTTCTTT. This translates into CASSDISTYQAFF.

As regards this clone: A read error is possible here, since a much larger clone lies one base away. This same CDR3 is encoded by further DNA sequences in the sample. The chain uses TRBV10-1 and TRBJ2-2; D is unresolved. The germline gives CDR1 WNHNN, CDR2 SYGVQD (reference sequence). CDR3 length equals 13 residues. Written as DNA, the CDR3 is TGCGCTAGCAGTGAGTCCGACACCGGGGAGCTGTTTTTT. Translating gives CASSESDTGELFF.

V and J are TRBV19 and TRBJ2-1, with a weak D call TRBD2 (5 bases). The CDR3 has 15 amino acids. V was cut by 5 bases and J by 0 bases, with 11 bases left in between. The germline V gene encodes CDR1 LNHDA and CDR2 SQIVND (reference sequence). Written as DNA, the CDR3 is TGTGCCAGTAGTTTAGTAGCGAACTCCTACAATGAGCAGTTCTTC. As protein: CASSLVANSYNEQFF.

This clone was seen ten or more times. This rearrangement joins TRBV6-1 to TRBJ2-2; possible D gene TRBD1, 5 bases. Germline lookup yields CDR1 MNHNS and CDR2 SASEGT. This CDR3 region has 14 residues. Trimming took 1 base from V and 7 from J, leaving 10 bases between them. The CDR3 reads CASSEGSGYGELFF. DNA for the CDR3: TGTGCCAGCAGTGAAGGGTCAGGGTACGGGGAGCTGTTTTTT.

CDR3 sequence: CASSQDYLEGYTF. DNA of the CDR3: TGCGCCAGCAGCCAAGACTATCTCGAAGGCTACACCTTC. This sequence joins TRBV4-3 and TRBJ1-2, with D hard to call. Germline lookup yields CDR1 LGHNA and CDR2 YSLEER. This CDR3 spans 13 amino acids. Deletions cut 0 bases from V and 8 bases from J, with 10 bases between.

The genes are TRBV25-1 and TRBJ1-1; TRBD1 is a possible D gene (5 bases). The germline V gene has CDR1 MGHDK and CDR2 SYGVNS. V was pared by 2 bases and J by 3 bases, with 16 bases between. CDR3 length equals 16 residues. As DNA, the CDR3 is TGTGCCAGCAGTGAAGTTGGACCCGGGGCCGACACTGAAGCTTTCTTT. It encodes CASSEVGPGADTEAFF. Full variable domain (remainder filled in from reference TRBV25-1 and TRBJ1-1): EADIYQTPRYLVIGTGKKITLECSQTMGHDKMYWYQQDPGMELHLIHYSYGVNSTEKGDLSSESTVSRIRTEHFPLTLESARPSHTSQYLCASSEVGPGADTEAFFGQGTRLTVV.

This chain uses TRBV7-9 with TRBJ2-7, with D unresolved. The V end lost 5 bases, the J end lost 4 bases, and 9 bases lay between the germline ends. Germline CDR1 and CDR2: SEHNR and FQNEAQ (reference sequence). This CDR3 has 12 residues. DNA of the CDR3: TGTGCCAGCAGCCCGGTTAGTTACGAGCAGTACTTC. This sequence encodes CASSPVSYEQYF.

The chain uses TRBV4-3 and TRBJ2-1; 7 bases agree with TRBD2. The V gene end was trimmed by 1 base and the J gene end by 0 bases; junction bases not matched to a gene: 3. Germline V gene data show CDR1 as LGHNA and CDR2 as YSLEER. The CDR3 is 16 residues long. In DNA, the CDR3 is TGCGCCAGCAGCCAAGTCCTAGCGGTCTCCTACAATGAGCAGTTCTTC. Its translation: CASSQVLAVSYNEQFF.